A selection of T cell receptor beta chains follows, all from one sample in a study of CD8 T cells in Susac syndrome. Each CDR3 protein is one row after TCRdb ran MiXCR on the immunoSEQ multiplex PCR reads. This sample has over 100,000 distinct CDR3 sequences; around nine tenths occur once, and the top ten carry 0.13% to 0.15%. Specimen: CD4+ T cells from PBMCs. The receptor source for this set is a human donor in good health. CDR3s include the opening cysteine and the closing phenylalanine or tryptophan. A D gene is named only where the DNA matches it firmly.

TRBV7-9,TRBD1,TRBJ1-4,TGTGCCAGCAGCTCGGGACAGGGAGGCGAAAAACTGTTTTTT,CASSSGQGGEKLFF
TRBV12-3/TRBV12-4,NA,TRBJ2-3,TGTGCCAGCACCCTCTCGACCTCCCACCTAGATACGCAGTATTTT,CASTLSTSHLDTQYF
TRBV30,NA,TRBJ1-1,TGTGCCTGGAGCTACACAGGACCCAACACTGAAGCTTTCTTT,CAWSYTGPNTEAFF
TRBV7-3,TRBD2,TRBJ2-3,TGTGCCAGCAGCTTAATAACTAGCGGATCCACAGATACGCAGTATTTT,CASSLITSGSTDTQYF
TRBV7-9,NA,TRBJ2-3,TGTGCCAGCAGCTTTACGGAATTAACAGATACGCAGTATTTT,CASSFTELTDTQYF
TRBV5-1,NA,TRBJ1-2,TGCGCCAGCAGCCAACCCACCCCGCATGGCTACACCTTC,CASSQPTPHGYTF
TRBV6-6,TRBD1,TRBJ2-7,TGTGCCAGCAGTGCGACCGGGACAGGGGACTCCTACGAGCAGTACTTC,CASSATGTGDSYEQYF
TRBV7-8,TRBD2,TRBJ2-7,TGTGCCATCCAGGACGGTAGCGGGTACGAGCAGTACTTC,CAIQDGSGYEQYF
TRBV18,NA,TRBJ2-1,TGTGCCAGCTCACCACCGACGCGGGATGGGCAGTTCTTC,CASSPPTRDGQFF
TRBV7-2,NA,TRBJ2-7,TGTGCCAGCAGCTTTCGTAGTGTCAGGGAGAGTTTCCACGAGCAGTACTTC,CASSFRSVRESFHEQYF
TRBV2,NA,TRBJ2-3,TGTGCCAGCACTTCGGGTGGGGTTCCAGATACGCAGTATTTT,CASTSGGVPDTQYF
TRBV15,NA,TRBJ1-1,TGTGCCACCAGCAGAGGAACAGGGCGGAACACTGAAGCTTTCTTT,CATSRGTGRNTEAFF